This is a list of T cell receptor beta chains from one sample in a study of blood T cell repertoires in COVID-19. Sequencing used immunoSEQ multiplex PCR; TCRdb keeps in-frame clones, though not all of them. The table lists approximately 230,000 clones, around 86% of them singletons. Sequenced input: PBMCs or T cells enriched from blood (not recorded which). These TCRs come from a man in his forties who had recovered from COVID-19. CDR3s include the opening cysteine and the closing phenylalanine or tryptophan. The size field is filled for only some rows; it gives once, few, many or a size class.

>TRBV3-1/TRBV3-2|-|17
CASSPGGWSSYNSPLHF
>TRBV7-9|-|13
CASSPAGAQPQHF
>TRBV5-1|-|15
CASSGSGGDTGELFF
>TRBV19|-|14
CASSTRAGKYEQYF
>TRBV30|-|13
CAWGTGDNQPQHF
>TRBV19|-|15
CASSIVAGGPNEQFF
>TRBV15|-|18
CATSRGPGQMISGNTIYF
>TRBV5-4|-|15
CASSLGQGYTGELFF
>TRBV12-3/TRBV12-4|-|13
CACGVGTSDEQYF
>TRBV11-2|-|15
CASSRTAGRHYEQYF
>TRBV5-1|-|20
CASTIFGTSGGAGSYNEQFF
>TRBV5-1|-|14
CASSRDSYNTEAFF
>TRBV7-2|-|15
CASSLNRASTDTQYF
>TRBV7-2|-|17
CASSLGSSGGGTDTQYF
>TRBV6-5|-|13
CASRQASADTQYF
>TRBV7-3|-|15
CASSLGRGRLDTQYF
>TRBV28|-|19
CASSSGRRLTTSYGNTIYF
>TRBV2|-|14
CASSVGTRGETQYF
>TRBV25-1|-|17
CATQGGQGRWYTGELFF
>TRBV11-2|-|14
CASSLDIQDYEQYF
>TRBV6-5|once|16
CASSLSTRDRGGGYTF
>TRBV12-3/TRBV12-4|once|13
CASSLQGYNGYTF
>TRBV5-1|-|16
CASSLLAGEVNGELFF
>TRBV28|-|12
CATRRGPTEAFF
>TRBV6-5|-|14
CASSTGRATYEQYF
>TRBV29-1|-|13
CSVDKQGTGELFF
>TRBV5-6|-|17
CASSLGSGGYMNTEAFF
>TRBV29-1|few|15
CSVVGEQGDNEKLFF
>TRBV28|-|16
CASSLRTSGNTDTQYF
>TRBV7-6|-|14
CASSPRTGNTEAFF
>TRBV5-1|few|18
CASSLSTGTGGAVSGYTF
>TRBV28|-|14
CASTILVSGGEQFF
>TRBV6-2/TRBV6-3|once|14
CASSSTVHGGGYTF
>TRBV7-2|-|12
CASSPVTDTQYF
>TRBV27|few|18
CASSTRQNSGVNNSPLHF